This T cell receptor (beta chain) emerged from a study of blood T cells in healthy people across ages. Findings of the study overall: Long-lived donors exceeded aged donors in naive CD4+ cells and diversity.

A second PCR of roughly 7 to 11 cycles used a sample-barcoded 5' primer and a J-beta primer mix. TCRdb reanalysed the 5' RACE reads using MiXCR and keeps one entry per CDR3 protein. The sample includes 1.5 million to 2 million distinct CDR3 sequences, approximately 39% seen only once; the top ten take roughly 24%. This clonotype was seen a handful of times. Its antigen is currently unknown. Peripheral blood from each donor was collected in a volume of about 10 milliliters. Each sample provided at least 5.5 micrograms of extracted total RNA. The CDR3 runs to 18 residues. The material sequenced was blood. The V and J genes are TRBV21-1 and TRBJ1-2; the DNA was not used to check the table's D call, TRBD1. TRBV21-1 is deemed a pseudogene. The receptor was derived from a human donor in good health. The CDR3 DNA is TGTGCCAGCAGCAAAATCCGGGACATCCCCCCGAGAAGCTATGGCTACACCTTC. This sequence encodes CASSKIRDIPPRSYGYTF.